This T cell receptor beta chain was retrieved from a study of blood T cell repertoires in COVID-19. Germline V gene data show CDR1 as SSHAT and CDR2 as FNYEAQ (reference sequence). This CDR3 is built from 14 residues. Turning to this clone: One end of the junction does not line up with germline, which may come from a read error.

The table came from immunoSEQ multiplex PCR; TCRdb's copy has only in-frame clones and leaves some out. The data contain some 300,000 clones, under 90% of them seen just once; the ten biggest clones take up about a tenth. All enrollees were about 18 to 100 years old and from roughly 22 US areas. This sequence joins TRBV7-7 and TRBJ2-7, with TRBD1 matching over 7 bases. The sequencing input was PBMCs or T cells enriched from blood (not recorded which). The sequence was collected from a woman aged 30 to 39 who had recovered from COVID-19. The CDR3 DNA reads TGTGCTAGCAGCCCCGGACAGGCCCACTACGAGCAGTACTTC. Its translation: CASSPGQAHYEQYF.